Shown below are 14 T cell receptor beta chains from a single sample sequenced in a study of shared clonotypes between healthy human individuals. Naive-designated CD8 cells lacked CD45RO, were positively enriched for CCR7, and omitted terminally differentiated effector memory CD45RA+ cells. Only in-frame clones appear in the TCRdb table, and some are missing; sequencing was by immunoSEQ multiplex PCR. Seen here are more than 2 million clones, about 95% observed once, and the top ten hold roughly 1%. Sequencing used naive CD8+ T cells sorted from blood. These receptors originate from a man aged 18 to 30 in good health.

This chain connects TRBV6-5 to TRBJ2-7, with D unresolved. The CDR3 loop spans 14 amino acids. CDR1 and CDR2 (germline): MNHEY, SVGAGI. V was trimmed by 5 bases and J by 0 bases, leaving 11 bases between them. The CDR3 sequence: CASSPRTVSYEQYF. CDR3 DNA: TGTGCCAGCAGTCCCCGGACGGTCTCCTACGAGCAGTACTTC.

The sample holds a few counts of this clone. The junction departs from germline at one end; a sequencing error may be responsible. This chain uses TRBV4-2 with TRBJ2-7; no clear D gene. Germline assignment: CDR1 LGHNA and CDR2 YNFKEQ. The CDR3 length is 11 residues. The CDR3 is CAGSQNYEQYF. The CDR3 region has the DNA TGTGCCGGCAGCCAAAATTACGAGCAGTACTTC.

J is TRBJ2-2 and V is TRBV25-1; TRBD2 matches at 7 bases. Trimming removed 1 base from V and 5 bases from J; junction bases left unmatched: 7. This CDR3 is built from 16 residues. Germline loops: CDR1 MGHDK, CDR2 SYGVNS. As DNA, the CDR3 is TGTGCCAGCAGTGAATTCGCGGGAGAGGGGACCGGGGAGCTGTTTTTT. It translates to CASSEFAGEGTGELFF.

This chain uses TRBV29-1 with TRBJ2-2, with 7 positions matching TRBD1. The CDR3 sequence is 14 residues long. Germline assignment: CDR1 SQVTM and CDR2 ANQGSEA. V trimming: 7 bases; J trimming: 4 bases; junction bases outside the gene matches: 9. For the CDR3, the DNA is TGCAGCGCGTATCAGGGGGTCGGCACCGGGGAGCTGTTTTTT. This encodes CSAYQGVGTGELFF.

A note on this clone: This CDR3 is also generated by other DNA sequences in the sample. The chain combines TRBV9 with TRBJ2-5, with D tentatively TRBD1 or TRBD2 (5 bases each). The CDR3 spans 12 residues. The V gene lost 3 bases and the J gene lost 5 bases, with 8 bases spanning the gap. CDR1 SGDLS and CDR2 YYNGEE come from the germline V gene. CDR3 DNA sequence: TGTGCCAGCAGCGCCGAGGGGGAGACCCAGTACTTC. This translates into CASSAEGETQYF.

This clone was recorded only once. The chain's CDR3 is CASSSTSARNEQFF. The CDR3 DNA is TGTGCCAGCAGCTCCACCTCTGCACGAAATGAGCAGTTCTTC. The chain carries TRBV7-9 and TRBJ2-1; D ambiguous. The length of the CDR3 is 14 residues. Germline values: CDR1 SEHNR, CDR2 FQNEAQ (reference sequence). Trimming cost V 4 bases and J 7 bases, with 14 bases left between them.

J is TRBJ1-5 and V is TRBV27; a possible D gene is TRBD1 (6 bases). V gave up 0 bases and J gave up 5 bases, with 17 bases separating them. This CDR3 region has 17 residues. Germline CDR1 MNHEY, CDR2 SMNVEV (reference sequence). CDR3: CASSLSWGGPGYQPQHF. The CDR3 DNA sequence: TGTGCCAGCAGTTTATCGTGGGGGGGGCCCGGGTATCAGCCCCAGCATTTT.

The rearrangement links TRBV9 to TRBJ1-1; 7 bases are shared with TRBD1. Germline V lookup: CDR1 SGDLS, CDR2 YYNGEE. The CDR3 extends over 12 amino acids. The J segment lost 5 bases and the V segment lost 4 bases, leaving 2 bases of the junction unmatched. The CDR3 loop reads CASSQGGTEAFF. The CDR3 nucleotides are TGTGCCAGCAGCCAGGGGGGGACTGAAGCTTTCTTT.

The gene calls are TRBV9 and TRBJ2-7; 9 positions match TRBD2. Per the germline V gene, CDR1 is SGDLS and CDR2 is YYNGEE. The CDR3 loop spans 15 amino acids. V shed 1 base, J shed 2 bases, and the junction held 4 bases outside the gene matches. CDR3 DNA: TGTGCCAGCAGCGTAAACGGCGGGAGGGCCTACGAGCAGTACTTC. It translates to CASSVNGGRAYEQYF.

Here the CDR3 DNA reads TGTGCCAGCAGCTCCTGGACAGCTGAAGGGACCCAGTACTTC. It yields the protein CASSSWTAEGTQYF. The chain combines TRBV11-2 with TRBJ2-5; perhaps TRBD1 as D (6 bases). Deletions cut 4 bases from V and 7 bases from J, with 16 bases between. The germline CDR1 and CDR2 sequences are SGHAT and FQNNGV. The CDR3 consists of 14 residues.

The chain's CDR3 is CASSLEPDSNYGYTF. CDR3 sequence (DNA): TGTGCCAGCAGCTTAGAGCCGGACAGTAACTATGGCTACACCTTC. The chain carries TRBV7-6 and TRBJ1-2; tentative D call: TRBD1 (6 bases). V gave up 1 base and J gave up 1 base, with 10 bases separating them. CDR3 length equals 15 residues. Germline CDR1 is SGHVS and CDR2 is FNYEAQ.

As regards this clone: The sample carries other DNA sequences with the same CDR3. The V gene is TRBV9, the J gene TRBJ2-7, with a possible D match to TRBD1 (6 bases). The CDR3 has 14 amino acids. In germline, CDR1 is SGDLS, CDR2 YYNGEE. V was shortened by 0 bases and J by 1 base, with 8 bases between the two germline ends. CDR3 loop: CASSVGTDSYEQYF. The DNA of the CDR3 is TGTGCCAGCAGCGTAGGGACAGATTCCTACGAGCAGTACTTC.

The V gene is TRBV6-5, the J gene TRBJ2-1, with 13 bases fitting TRBD2. In germline, CDR1 is MNHEY, CDR2 SVGAGI. The ends lost 6 bases at V and 4 bases at J; junction bases unmatched: 3. CDR3 size: 15 residues. The CDR3 region is CASRQLAGGYNEQFF. The CDR3 DNA follows: TGTGCCAGCAGACAACTAGCGGGGGGGTACAATGAGCAGTTCTTC.

This chain uses TRBV28 with TRBJ2-3; D possibly corresponds to TRBD2 (6 bases). V lost 3 bases and J lost 2, with 21 bases in between. The CDR3 extends over 18 amino acids. The V gene's germline CDR1 is MDHEN and CDR2 SYDVKM. For the CDR3, the DNA is TGTGCCAGCAGTTTCCTACGCGGGGAAAACAGGATCACAGATACGCAGTATTTT. Translated: CASSFLRGENRITDTQYF.